The 10 T cell receptor beta chains reported below all come from one sample, sequenced in a study of identical twins. MiXCR, applied by TCRdb to the 5' RACE reads, yields one record per CDR3 protein. The table has about 530,000 distinct CDR3 sequences, approximately 20% seen once; the top ten hold 0.4% to 0.6%. This sample also belongs to another study, concerning yellow fever vaccine responses in identical twins.

Sequencing was done on a sample of CD4+ T cells sorted from blood. The source is a young woman in good health.

In its sample, this clonotype was seen a few times. The V call is TRBV12-3 or TRBV12-4, the J call TRBJ2-2, with 8 nucleotides matching TRBD2. This CDR3 comprises 17 residues. The V segment lost 7 bases and the J segment 1 base; nucleotides outside the gene matches: 11. DNA for the CDR3: TGTGCCAGCATATCCGGGGGGGCACTGTTGAACACCGGGGAGCTGTTTTTT. This codes for CASISGGALLNTGELFF.

This clonotype was detected a few times. V gene TRBV24-1 combines with J gene TRBJ2-1; D not resolved. The length of the CDR3 is 13 residues. Germline lookup yields CDR1 KGHDR and CDR2 SFDVKD. The V and J ends lost 4 bases and 3 bases respectively, with 6 bases between them. CDR3 region: CATSETDYNEQFF. CDR3 nucleotides: TGTGCCACCAGTGAAACCGACTACAATGAGCAGTTCTTC.

The chain joins TRBV24-1 to TRBJ2-1, with 9 bases matching TRBD1. Unmatched junction bases numbered 6, after V lost 8 bases and J lost 8 bases. The CDR3 sequence is 13 residues long. Germline V gene sequence: CDR1 KGHDR, CDR2 SFDVKD. The DNA for the CDR3 is TGTGCCACCACCGGACAGGGGAAGTATGAGCAGTTCTTC. It translates to CATTGQGKYEQFF.

This chain uses TRBV20-1 with TRBJ2-1, with 11 bases identical to TRBD2. Germline V gene lookup returns CDR1 DFQATT and CDR2 SNEGSKA (reference sequence). The length of the CDR3 is 16 residues. Trimming at V came to 3 bases and at J to 2 bases, leaving 6 bases not matched to a gene. As DNA, the CDR3 is TGCAGTGCTAGTGGTAGCGGGGGGGATACCTACAATGAGCAGTTCTTC. Amino acid sequence: CSASGSGGDTYNEQFF.

The V and J genes are TRBV7-8 and TRBJ2-1, with D hard to call. CDR3 length equals 15 residues. CDR1 is SGHVS, CDR2 FQNEAQ, per germline. The V end was cut by 1 base, the J end by 6 bases, with 13 bases between. CDR3 protein: CASSLEQNPGNEQFF. For the CDR3, the DNA is TGTGCCAGCAGCTTAGAGCAAAACCCCGGCAATGAGCAGTTCTTC.

This clonotype was picked up a small number of times. V and J are TRBV12-3 or TRBV12-4 and TRBJ2-1, with 8 bases lining up with TRBD1. The CDR3 contains 16 residues. Germline trimming cut 7 bases from V and 0 bases from J; bases unmatched to any gene: 8. CDR3 in amino acids: CASNDRGPSSYNEQFF. CDR3 DNA sequence: TGTGCCAGCAACGACAGGGGCCCAAGCTCCTACAATGAGCAGTTCTTC.

The chain carries TRBV5-1 and TRBJ2-1, with 9 bases lining up with TRBD2. The CDR3 is made up of 15 amino acids. From germline, CDR1 is SGHRS and CDR2 YFSETQ. The trim removed 2 bases at V and 8 bases at J, leaving 8 bases unmatched. The CDR3 reads CASSFAGGPLDEQFF. The CDR3 region has the DNA TGCGCCAGCAGCTTTGCGGGGGGGCCTTTGGATGAGCAGTTCTTC.

This clonotype was picked up a small number of times. This chain joins TRBV5-1 and TRBJ2-3, with 13 bases lining up with TRBD2. This CDR3 has 16 amino acids. V was pared by 1 base and J by 3 bases, with 2 bases of the junction left unmatched. Per the germline V gene, CDR1 is SGHRS and CDR2 is YFSETQ. The CDR3 is CASSLTTSGRTDTQYF. Here the CDR3 DNA reads TGCGCCAGCAGCTTGACGACTAGCGGGAGGACAGATACGCAGTATTTT. The full variable domain, with the rest looked up from reference TRBV5-1 and TRBJ2-3, is KAGVTQTPRYLIKTRGQQVTLSCSPISGHRSVSWYQQTPGQGLQFLFEYFSETQRNKGNFPGRFSGRQFSNSRSEMNVSTLELGDSALYLCASSLTTSGRTDTQYFGPGTRLTVL.

This chain links TRBV29-1 with TRBJ2-3; D may be TRBD1 (8 bases). Germline lookup yields CDR1 SQVTM and CDR2 ANQGSEA. CDR3 length: 17 amino acids. Trimming cost V 3 bases and J 2 bases, with 21 bases left between them. The CDR3 DNA sequence: TGCAGCGTTGAGGGGAGGGGCAGGGGGCGTTTCACAGATACGCAGTATTTT. Its translation: CSVEGRGRGRFTDTQYF.

This chain connects TRBV24-1 to TRBJ1-1; D ambiguous. Germline V gene sequence: CDR1 KGHDR, CDR2 SFDVKD. This CDR3 comprises 13 residues. The V end was cut by 7 bases, the J end by 0 bases, with 8 bases between. Here the CDR3 DNA reads TGTGCCACCAGCTGGGGATTGAACACTGAAGCTTTCTTT. It codes for CATSWGLNTEAFF.